What follows are 10 T cell receptor beta chains derived from one specimen sequenced in a study of T cells in Graves' hyperthyroidism and ophthalmopathy. TCR beta CDR3 region amplification was performed from RNA transcripts. The TCR CDR3 first-round RT-PCR relied on the HTBI primer set. TCRdb passed the multiplex PCR reads through MiXCR, listing each CDR3 protein once. The sample lists approximately 400,000 distinct CDR3 sequences; approximately 25% were seen once. Sequencing was carried out using blood. These receptors were collected from a man between 50 and 59 years old with Graves' hyperthyroidism.

The chain links TRBV7-3 to TRBJ2-2; unclear D gene. The V end was cut by 6 bases, the J end by 6 bases, with 14 bases between. Germline CDR1 SGHTA, CDR2 FQGTGA. The CDR3 runs 14 residues. The CDR3 DNA sequence: TGTGCCAGCAGGAGTCCAGATACCGCCGGGGAGCTGTTTTTT. Residues: CASRSPDTAGELFF.

The chain couples TRBV4-1 to TRBJ2-1, with a weak D call TRBD1 (6 bases). The V gene's germline CDR1 is MGHRA and CDR2 YSYEKL. The CDR3 covers 13 residues. Trimming pared 4 bases from V and 7 bases from J, leaving 11 bases between. This CDR3 reads CASSRSQGNEQFF. CDR3 DNA sequence: TGCGCCAGCAGCCGATCGCAGGGGAATGAGCAGTTCTTC.

The chain is built from TRBV12-3 or TRBV12-4 and TRBJ1-5; D remains unclear. V was shortened by 4 bases and J by 7 bases, with 11 bases between the two germline ends. The CDR3 has 13 amino acids. The CDR3 DNA reads as TGTGCCAGCAGTTACTGGGGAGAACAGCCCCAGCATTTT. Its translation is CASSYWGEQPQHF.

In this sample, this clonotype turned up a few times. This sequence joins TRBV12-3 or TRBV12-4 and TRBJ2-7; D might be TRBD2 (6 bases). The CDR3 has 14 residues. V lost 3 bases, J lost 6 bases, and 15 bases lay in between. In DNA form, the CDR3 reads TGTGCCAGCAGTTTCTCTGCGGGGTTCGGCGAGCAGTACTTC. Amino acid sequence: CASSFSAGFGEQYF.

This clonotype was counted at least ten times. The chain uses TRBV3-1 and TRBJ2-1, with 11 bases fitting TRBD2. This CDR3 comprises 14 residues. V dropped 3 bases and J dropped 7; count of bases not matched to a gene: 2. CDR1 and CDR2 from the germline V gene are LGHDT and YNNKEL (reference sequence). The CDR3 loop is CASSQGLADNEQFF. DNA for the CDR3: TGTGCCAGCAGCCAGGGACTAGCGGATAATGAGCAGTTCTTC.

This clonotype was detected many times. This rearrangement joins TRBV6-2 or TRBV6-3 to TRBJ1-1; 7 nucleotides line up with TRBD1. The V segment lost 8 bases and the J segment 0 bases; nucleotides outside the gene matches: 9. Looked up from germline, CDR1 is MNHEY and CDR2 is SVGEGT. This CDR3 is 15 amino acids long. The CDR3 DNA is TGTGCCAGCCACCGAGGGGGCTACATGAACACTGAAGCTTTCTTT. Protein product: CASHRGGYMNTEAFF.

This clonotype has only a few counts. The CDR3 region is CSANKDSISYEQYF. For the CDR3, the DNA is TGCAGTGCTAACAAGGACAGCATCTCCTACGAGCAGTACTTC. The chain carries TRBV20-1 and TRBJ2-7; tentative D call: TRBD1 (6 bases). The germline V gene has CDR1 DFQATT and CDR2 SNEGSKA (reference sequence). Trimming cost V 4 bases and J 0 bases, with 13 bases left between them. The CDR3 contains 14 residues.

This sequence joins TRBV27 and TRBJ1-6; 7 bases match TRBD1. The CDR3 covers 13 residues. Germline CDR1 and CDR2: MNHEY and SMNVEV (reference sequence). V shed 8 bases and J 10 bases; nucleotides not matched to a gene: 8. CDR3 sequence: CASADRGLSPLHF. CDR3 bases: TGTGCCAGCGCCGATAGGGGGCTCTCACCCCTCCACTTT.

This clonotype has more than one count but fewer than ten. This chain links TRBV27 with TRBJ2-1, with 8 nucleotides matching TRBD2. The junction had 6 bases not matched to a gene; V was cut back by 6 bases and J by 2 bases. The CDR3 covers 15 residues. Germline loops: CDR1 MNHEY, CDR2 SMNVEV (reference sequence). The CDR3 spells CASRPWRGAYNEQFF. The DNA for the CDR3 is TGTGCCAGCAGGCCGTGGCGGGGGGCCTACAATGAGCAGTTCTTC.

The chain joins TRBV2 to TRBJ2-1, with 12 bases fitting TRBD2. J lost 6 bases, V lost 6 bases, and 3 bases had no gene match. The germline gives CDR1 SNHLY, CDR2 FYNNEI. This CDR3 comprises 14 residues. In nucleotides, the CDR3 is TGTGCCAGCAGGGAGACTAGCGGGAGCAATGAGCAGTTCTTC. As protein: CASRETSGSNEQFF.